The sample holds one count of the clone carrying this T cell receptor (beta chain). Its antigen is currently unknown. Germline V gives CDR1 SGHTA, CDR2 FQGNSA. This CDR3 has 16 residues. With 1 base clipped from V and 5 bases from J, the junction kept 4 bases outside the gene matches. These data are taken from a study of cytomegalovirus exposure and HLA in healthy donors. For the study at large: Caucasian-associated ancestry cluster membership applied to just over 80% of several hundred genotyped donors.

Points from the study as a whole: In all likelihood, a cluster of highly shared sequence variants was a sequencing artifact. TCR beta V- and J-gene trimming, according to a later analysis, was linked to a missense DCLRE1C variant. Solely CMV serostatus was available to characterize immune exposure.

13 Jbeta primers and 60 Vbeta primers were used for the PCR. Sequenced by immunoSEQ multiplex PCR; TCRdb stores in-frame clones only, minus some. The table has about 90,000 clones, roughly 71% seen once. Sequencing was done on a sample of PBMCs. The chain uses TRBV7-2 and TRBJ2-1; 11 bases match TRBD2. The sequence was collected from a young woman in good health and CMV-seropositive. The CDR3 is CASSLGSGRGDNEQFF. Written as DNA, the CDR3 is TGTGCCAGCAGCTTAGGTAGCGGGAGGGGAGACAATGAGCAGTTCTTC. The variable domain in full, completed from reference TRBV7-2 and TRBJ2-1, reads GAGVSQSPSNKVTEKGKDVELRCDPISGHTALYWYRQSLGQGLEFLIYFQGNSAPDKSGLPSDRFSAERTGGSVSTLTIQRTQQEDSAVYLCASSLGSGRGDNEQFFGPGTRLTVL.